One and the same sample provided the 31 T cell receptor beta chains below, sequenced in a study of shared clonotypes between healthy human individuals (dated by TCRdb to about 2020). Receptors were amplified or captured by the immunoSEQ multiplex PCR assay. TCRdb retrieved this table from immuneACCESS and kept in-frame rearrangements only. Not all clones are present; in checked studies, unresolved V genes account for under half, and no reason is known for the remainder. The sample table contains approximately 2.5 million clones; only one count was recorded for roughly 93% of them. Of the sample, about 0.38% falls within the top ten clones. Sequencing was performed on naive CD4+ T cells from PBMCs. Interpreted using the paper, the cell subset or site label stands for: CD45RA+ positively selected. The receptors were gathered from a man aged 18-30 years in good health. Some clones in this sample may be carry-over from other donors' samples.

This clone appeared once. The chain uses TRBV19 and TRBJ2-2, with D perhaps matching TRBD2 (5 bases). CDR1 and CDR2 from the germline V gene are LNHDA and SQIVND (reference sequence). V shed 2 bases and J shed 7 bases, with 14 bases lying between them. The CDR3 sequence is 15 residues long. CDR3 sequence (DNA): TGTGCCAGTAGTATACGCCCCCCCCGGGGCGGGGAGCTGTTTTTT. Translation: CASSIRPPRGGELFF.

The chain joins TRBV6-1 to TRBJ2-1, with TRBD1 identical over 7 bases. V was pared by 4 bases and J by 1 base, with 10 bases of the junction left unmatched. From germline, CDR1 is MNHNS and CDR2 SASEGT. CDR3 length equals 17 residues. As DNA, the CDR3 is TGTGCCAGCAGTGCGAACCACAGGGGAAGGTCCTACAATGAGCAGTTCTTC. Its translation is CASSANHRGRSYNEQFF.

The chain recombines TRBV7-2 with TRBJ2-3; the D is unclear. Per the germline V gene, CDR1 is SGHTA and CDR2 is FQGNSA. The CDR3 contains 11 residues. V lost 2 bases and J 6 bases, leaving 3 bases between the germline ends. CDR3 protein: CASSLWDTQYF. The CDR3 DNA reads TGTGCCAGCAGCTTATGGGATACGCAGTATTTT.

The J gene is TRBJ1-2, the V gene TRBV5-4; D is unclear. V shed 1 base and J shed 8 bases, with 18 bases lying between them. The CDR3 contains 15 residues. The germline V gene has CDR1 SGHNT and CDR2 YYREEE (reference sequence). The CDR3 here is CASSLLSTLLAGYTF. The CDR3 bases are TGTGCCAGCAGCTTGCTCTCCACCCTCCTAGCGGGCTACACCTTC.

This chain connects TRBV4-2 to TRBJ1-4; tentative D call: TRBD1 (5 bases). V shed 0 bases and J shed 2 bases, with 7 bases lying between them. The V gene's germline CDR1 is LGHNA and CDR2 YNFKEQ. The CDR3 runs 15 residues. The CDR3: CASSQDRVTNEKLFF. The CDR3 DNA reads TGTGCCAGCAGCCAAGACAGGGTGACTAATGAAAAACTGTTTTTT.

This clone was picked up one time. V and J are TRBV15 and TRBJ2-1; a weak D match, TRBD1 (6 bases). The CDR3 is 16 residues long. With 4 bases removed from V and 2 bases from J, the gap between germline ends came to 15 bases. CDR1 and CDR2 from the germline V gene are LNHNV and YYDKDF (reference sequence). CDR3 loop: CATSIPGQRAYNEQFF. The CDR3 nucleotides are TGTGCCACCAGCATACCCGGACAGCGAGCCTACAATGAGCAGTTCTTC.

Remarks on this clone: The same CDR3 can be traced to other DNA sequences in this sample. The chain uses TRBV6-1 and TRBJ2-1; D assignment may be TRBD1 or TRBD2 (5 bases each). This CDR3 contains 14 residues. The germline gives CDR1 MNHNS, CDR2 SASEGT. Trimming stripped 7 bases from V and 0 bases from J, with 10 bases between. CDR3 sequence: CASIAGGSYNEQFF. Here the CDR3 DNA reads TGTGCCAGCATAGCTGGGGGCTCCTACAATGAGCAGTTCTTC.

The chain combines TRBV7-3 with TRBJ2-7, with D possibly matching TRBD2 (5 bases). V dropped 2 bases and J dropped 0 bases, with 11 bases sitting between them. The CDR3 is made up of 15 amino acids. The germline CDR1 and CDR2 sequences are SGHTA and FQGTGA. CDR3: CASSLGVSDSYEQYF. CDR3 DNA: TGTGCCAGCAGCTTAGGGGTTAGCGACTCCTACGAGCAGTACTTC.

The chain is built from TRBV2 and TRBJ1-2; tentatively, D is TRBD1 (5 bases). The germline V and J ends were trimmed by 6 bases and 0 bases, with 11 bases remaining between them. Germline CDR1 reads SNHLY; CDR2 reads FYNNEI. This CDR3 has 14 residues. CDR3 residues: CASRKTEANYGYTF. CDR3 nucleotide sequence: TGTGCCAGCAGAAAGACAGAAGCTAACTATGGCTACACCTTC.

This sequence joins TRBV28 and TRBJ2-6; D not certain. Per the germline V gene, CDR1 is MDHEN and CDR2 is SYDVKM. The CDR3 covers 14 residues. V shed 8 bases and J shed 0 bases, with 8 bases lying between them. The CDR3 is CASAEASGANVLTF. The DNA for the CDR3 is TGTGCCAGCGCTGAAGCCTCTGGGGCCAACGTCCTGACTTTC.

The CDR3 coding sequence is TGCGCCAGCAGCCCCTCAGGGGTTAGTGGCACTGAAGCTTTCTTT. Translating it yields CASSPSGVSGTEAFF. The chain is built from TRBV5-1 and TRBJ1-1, with a tentative D call TRBD1 (6 bases). V lost 4 bases to trimming and J lost 4 bases, with 17 bases between them. Germline loops: CDR1 SGHRS, CDR2 YFSETQ. This CDR3 contains 15 residues.

J is TRBJ1-1 and V is TRBV15; D remains ambiguous. This CDR3 comprises 13 residues. Germline-derived CDR1 and CDR2 are LNHNV and YYDKDF (reference sequence). V was pared by 0 bases and J by 8 bases, with 10 bases between. For the CDR3, the DNA is TGTGCCACCAGCAGAGATTGGTACGAGGAAGCTTTCTTT. It specifies CATSRDWYEEAFF.

This clone was detected only once. The chain links TRBV19 to TRBJ1-1; D might be TRBD1 (5 bases). The CDR3 length is 14 residues. V was shortened by 2 bases and J by 4 bases, with 11 bases between the two germline ends. Germline CDR1 and CDR2: LNHDA and SQIVND (reference sequence). DNA for the CDR3: TGTGCCAGTAGTATACGGGGGGGGACCACTGAAGCTTTCTTT. It codes for CASSIRGGTTEAFF.

The chain carries TRBV6-1 and TRBJ1-2; perhaps TRBD1 as D (6 bases). V lost 8 bases and J 4 bases, leaving 20 bases between the germline ends. The CDR3 spans 15 residues. CDR1 and CDR2 (germline): MNHNS, SASEGT. The CDR3 DNA follows: TGTGCCAGCGGAGGCGGACAGTCGTTTCCCTATGGCTACACCTTC. Translating gives CASGGGQSFPYGYTF.

This chain joins TRBV6-6 and TRBJ2-7, with 8 bases that match TRBD2. Germline values: CDR1 MNHNY, CDR2 SVGAGI (reference sequence). The CDR3 spans 14 residues. The V segment lost 4 bases and the J segment 2 bases; nucleotides outside the gene matches: 4. CDR3 protein: CASSSAGGPYEQYF. The CDR3 region has the DNA TGTGCCAGCAGTTCTGCGGGGGGCCCCTACGAGCAGTACTTC.

The rearrangement uses TRBV2 and TRBJ2-5, with D possibly TRBD2 on 5 matching bases. The ends were cut back, 11 bases at V and 0 bases at J, with 10 bases in the middle. In germline, CDR1 is SNHLY, CDR2 FYNNEI. The CDR3 is made up of 12 amino acids. The CDR3 DNA is TGTGCCGGAGGTTCGTACCAAGAGACCCAGTACTTC. Its translation: CAGGSYQETQYF. Supplemented by reference TRBV2 and TRBJ2-5, the full variable domain reads EPEVTQTPSHQVTQMGQEVILRCVPISNHLYFYWYRQILGQKVEFLVSFYNNEISEKSEIFDDQFSVERPDGSNFTLKIRSTKLEDSAMYFCAGGSYQETQYFGPGTRLLVL.

V usage is TRBV15 and J usage is TRBJ2-3; a possible D gene is TRBD2 (6 bases). CDR1 LNHNV and CDR2 YYDKDF come from the germline V gene (reference sequence). The V end was cut by 4 bases, the J end by 7 bases, with 12 bases between. This CDR3 spans 13 amino acids. CDR3 region: CATSTPGGNTQYF. DNA for the CDR3: TGTGCCACCAGCACCCCTGGGGGGAATACGCAGTATTTT.

The rearrangement joins TRBV27 to TRBJ2-7; possible D gene TRBD1, 5 bases. Trimming stripped 3 bases from V and 3 bases from J, with 9 bases between. Germline values: CDR1 MNHEY, CDR2 SMNVEV (reference sequence). The length of the CDR3 is 13 residues. The CDR3 bases are TGTGCCAGCAGTTTCTCGCAGGGCTACGAGCAGTACTTC. Amino acids: CASSFSQGYEQYF.

The chain recombines TRBV7-2 with TRBJ2-1; D possibly corresponds to TRBD1 (6 bases). The CDR3 contains 14 residues. V dropped 3 bases and J dropped 9 bases, with 15 bases sitting between them. Germline V gives CDR1 SGHTA, CDR2 FQGNSA. The CDR3 here is CASSFRTGQREQFF. The CDR3, as DNA: TGTGCCAGCAGCTTTCGAACTGGACAGCGTGAGCAGTTCTTC. Supplemented by reference TRBV7-2 and TRBJ2-1, the full variable domain reads GAGVSQSPSNKVTEKGKDVELRCDPISGHTALYWYRQSLGQGLEFLIYFQGNSAPDKSGLPSDRFSAERTGGSVSTLTIQRTQQEDSAVYLCASSFRTGQREQFFGPGTRLTVL.

This chain connects TRBV5-8 to TRBJ1-5; no definite D call. The CDR3 has 13 residues. Germline V CDR1 and CDR2: SGHTS, YDEGEE. The V gene lost 2 bases and the J gene lost 2 bases, with 5 bases spanning the gap. CDR3 sequence reads: CASSFGGNQPQHF. The CDR3 DNA follows: TGTGCCAGCAGCTTTGGGGGCAATCAGCCCCAGCATTTT.

V and J are TRBV30 and TRBJ1-5; D remains ambiguous. The germline V and J ends were trimmed by 0 bases and 2 bases, with 8 bases remaining between them. The CDR3 runs to 14 residues. Germline loops: CDR1 GTSNPN, CDR2 SVGIG (reference sequence). Written as DNA, the CDR3 is TGTGCCTGGAGTGTATGGCCAGGCAATCAGCCCCAGCATTTT. This gives the protein CAWSVWPGNQPQHF.

The V and J genes are TRBV2 and TRBJ2-2; D not resolved. This CDR3 region has 13 residues. Trimming cost V 2 bases and J 7 bases, with 8 bases left between them. Germline V lookup: CDR1 SNHLY, CDR2 FYNNEI. The CDR3 region is CASSELVGGELFF. CDR3 coding DNA: TGTGCCAGCAGTGAACTGGTTGGCGGGGAGCTGTTTTTT.

This clone was picked up one time. The chain uses TRBV2 and TRBJ2-7; 7 nucleotides align to TRBD1. Per the germline V gene, CDR1 is SNHLY and CDR2 is FYNNEI. This CDR3 has 16 amino acids. V shed 8 bases, J shed 2 bases, and the junction held 15 bases outside the gene matches. CDR3 loop: CASGRIPGQSTYEQYF. For the CDR3, the DNA is TGTGCCAGCGGGAGAATACCGGGACAGAGCACCTACGAGCAGTACTTC.

This chain uses TRBV7-3 with TRBJ2-7; D unresolved. Trimming took 5 bases from V and 7 from J, leaving 12 bases between them. The length of the CDR3 is 12 residues. CDR1 and CDR2 from the germline V gene are SGHTA and FQGTGA. The CDR3 DNA sequence: TGTGCCAGCAGCGCAGAGGTCGGGGAGCAGTACTTC. Residues: CASSAEVGEQYF.

The rearrangement links TRBV19 to TRBJ1-5, with D maybe TRBD1 (5 bases). CDR1 is LNHDA, CDR2 SQIVND, per germline (reference sequence). This CDR3 region has 16 residues. Trimming took 3 bases from V and 3 from J, leaving 15 bases between them. Here the CDR3 reads CASSISLGTINQPQHF. The CDR3 DNA sequence: TGTGCCAGTAGTATCTCCCTCGGGACCATCAATCAGCCCCAGCATTTT.

The rearrangement uses TRBV28 and TRBJ2-3; 9 nucleotides match TRBD1. There are 14 residues in the CDR3. Germline CDR1 and CDR2: MDHEN and SYDVKM. With V trimmed by 5 bases and J by 5 bases, 5 bases remained unmatched. DNA for the CDR3: TGTGCCAGCAGTGAGGGACAGGGAGTAGATACGCAGTATTTT. This sequence encodes CASSEGQGVDTQYF.

This clone was detected only a few times. The V gene is TRBV30, the J gene TRBJ1-3; no clear D gene. CDR1 GTSNPN and CDR2 SVGIG come from the germline V gene (reference sequence). Between the trimmed V and J ends, which lost 5 bases and 0 bases, there was a span of 8 bases. This CDR3 is built from 13 residues. DNA for the CDR3: TGTGCCTGGGACGGATACTCTGGAAACACCATATATTTT. Encoded protein: CAWDGYSGNTIYF. Variable domain in full (rest from reference TRBV30 and TRBJ1-3): SQTIHQWPATLVQPVGSPLSLECTVEGTSNPNLYWYRQAAGRGLQLLFYSVGIGQISSEVPQNLSASRPQDRQFILSSKKLLLSDSGFYLCAWDGYSGNTIYFGEGSWLTVV.

The chain is built from TRBV29-1 and TRBJ2-1; no firm D call. The germline V gene encodes CDR1 SQVTM and CDR2 ANQGSEA. The CDR3 covers 13 residues. Trimming shortened V by 6 bases and J by 7 bases, and 16 bases separated the two germline ends. CDR3 DNA: TGCAGCGTGGCCCCTCTGCGAGATAATGAGCAGTTCTTC. This sequence encodes CSVAPLRDNEQFF.

The chain combines TRBV6-1 with TRBJ2-2, with D possibly called TRBD1 or TRBD2 (5 bases each). The V end lost 6 bases, the J end lost 1 base, and 12 bases lay between the germline ends. CDR1 MNHNS and CDR2 SASEGT come from the germline V gene. The CDR3 is 15 residues long. DNA for the CDR3: TGTGCCAGCAGATCGCCGGGACGGAACACCGGGGAGCTGTTTTTT. Translation: CASRSPGRNTGELFF.

The CDR3 DNA sequence: TGTGCCAGCCGGGAAGGGCCTAGCGGGACAGATACGCAGTATTTT. Amino acids: CASREGPSGTDTQYF. The genes are TRBV2 and TRBJ2-3; 8 positions agree with TRBD2. V lost 8 bases to trimming and J lost 3 bases; unmatched junction nucleotides: 10. In germline, CDR1 is SNHLY, CDR2 FYNNEI. The CDR3 is 15 residues long.

This chain uses TRBV7-9 with TRBJ2-7, with 8 bases matching TRBD1. Germline loops: CDR1 SEHNR, CDR2 FQNEAQ (reference sequence). The CDR3 spans 14 residues. Trimming took 5 bases from V and 7 from J; bases not matched to a gene: 10. The CDR3 loop is CASSPTGDSREQYF. The CDR3 DNA is TGTGCCAGCAGCCCGACAGGGGACTCTAGGGAGCAGTACTTC.